Each of the 21 T cell receptor beta chains below was sequenced from the same sample in a study of technical replicates of blood from four donors (dated by TCRdb to between 2016 and 2019). Receptors were amplified or captured by the immunoSEQ multiplex PCR assay. The immuneACCESS repertoire file appears here via TCRdb, limited to in-frame rearrangements. These files lack a portion of the clones; in checked studies, under half of the deficit traces to unresolved V genes, and the cause of the others is not known. This sample gives about 73,000 clones in total; 90% of them show up just once. The ten largest clones represent approximately 4.4% of the sample. Material: PBMCs. Source of these receptors: a human donor in good health. Some clones in this sample may be carry-over from other donors' samples.

Only one count was recorded for this clone. The rearrangement links TRBV7-2 to TRBJ1-1; no clear D gene. The CDR3 spans 14 residues. The germline V gene has CDR1 SGHTA and CDR2 FQGNSA. Trimming stripped 2 bases from V and 1 base from J, with 8 bases between. CDR3 region: CASSLQEGNTEAFF. The CDR3 nucleotides read TGTGCCAGCAGCTTACAAGAGGGGAACACTGAAGCTTTCTTT.

Comment on this clone: Because the CDR3's place on the DNA is in doubt, the DNA is left out and the CDR3 is given as listed by TCRdb. This chain uses TRBV1 with TRBJ2-3; the DNA was not compared with TRBD2, the D call given in the table. TRBV1 is classified as a pseudogene. The CDR3 has 17 amino acids, counting both end residues. The CDR3 here is CTSSQEVAGGSTDTQYF.

This chain links TRBV5-1 with TRBJ2-1, with D perhaps matching TRBD2 (6 bases). The CDR3 length is 13 residues. V was trimmed by 5 bases and J by 7 bases, leaving 13 bases between them. Germline V gene lookup returns CDR1 SGHRS and CDR2 YFSETQ. The CDR3 is CASRGGPGNEQFF. The CDR3 DNA reads as TGCGCCAGCAGGGGGGGACCGGGGAATGAGCAGTTCTTC.

The V and J genes are TRBV4-2 and TRBJ2-5, with TRBD1 matching 8 bases. Trimming removed 1 base from V and 2 bases from J; junction bases left unmatched: 3. The CDR3 covers 15 residues. Germline loops: CDR1 LGHNA, CDR2 YNFKEQ. CDR3 DNA: TGTGCCAGCAGCCAAGCTCGGACAGGGCAAGAGACCCAGTACTTC. It is translated as CASSQARTGQETQYF.

In its sample, this clone was seen once. This chain connects TRBV28 to TRBJ2-7; possibly TRBD1 for D (7 bases). CDR1 MDHEN and CDR2 SYDVKM come from the germline V gene. The V end lost 2 bases, the J end lost 3 bases, and 14 bases lay between the germline ends. The CDR3 runs to 15 residues. DNA of the CDR3: TGTGCCAGCAGTTTAGTGTCAGGGGGGTTCTACGAGCAGTACTTC. Its translation is CASSLVSGGFYEQYF. The full variable domain, rest sourced from reference TRBV28 and TRBJ2-7, is DVKVTQSSRYLVKRTGEKVFLECVQDMDHENMFWYRQDPGLGLRLIYFSYDVKMKEKGDIPEGYSVSREKKERFSLILESASTNQTSMYLCASSLVSGGFYEQYFGPGTRLTVT.

This chain uses TRBV5-4 with TRBJ1-2, with 7 positions matching TRBD1. Trimming at V came to 0 bases and at J to 7 bases, leaving 6 bases not matched to a gene. This CDR3 region has 14 residues. Germline V lookup: CDR1 SGHNT, CDR2 YYREEE (reference sequence). The chain's CDR3 is CASSLDIEGAGYTF. The CDR3 nucleotides are TGTGCCAGCAGCTTGGATATTGAGGGGGCTGGCTACACCTTC. Full variable domain (outside the CDR3, taken from reference TRBV5-4 and TRBJ1-2): ETGVTQSPTHLIKTRGQQVTLRCSSQSGHNTVSWYQQALGQGPQFIFQYYREEENGRGNFPPRFSGLQFPNYSSELNVNALELDDSALYLCASSLDIEGAGYTFGSGTRLTVV.

The rearrangement uses TRBV11-2 and TRBJ1-2; D may be TRBD1 (6 bases). CDR3 length equals 14 residues. Germline loops: CDR1 SGHAT, CDR2 FQNNGV. V lost 4 bases and J lost 4, with 13 bases in between. The CDR3 sequence: CASSSSTGPYGYTF. Written as DNA, the CDR3 is TGTGCCAGCAGCTCTAGCACAGGGCCCTATGGCTACACCTTC. Complete variable domain (other parts from reference TRBV11-2 and TRBJ1-2): EAGVAQSPRYKIIEKRQSVAFWCNPISGHATLYWYQQILGQGPKLLIQFQNNGVVDDSQLPKDRFSAERLKGVDSTLKIQPAKLEDSAVYLCASSSSTGPYGYTFGSGTRLTVV.

V gene TRBV25-1 combines with J gene TRBJ1-2, with TRBD1 identical over 8 bases. The CDR3 length is 13 residues. V shed 3 bases, J shed 8 bases, and the junction held 5 bases outside the gene matches. Germline V gene sequence: CDR1 MGHDK, CDR2 SYGVNS. Here the CDR3 reads CASSDRTGKGYTF. The CDR3 bases are TGTGCCAGCAGTGACCGGACAGGGAAAGGCTACACCTTC.

This chain links TRBV7-9 with TRBJ2-7, with 9 bases matching TRBD1. Germline CDR1 and CDR2: SEHNR and FQNEAQ (reference sequence). This CDR3 contains 15 residues. Trimming took 5 bases from V and 4 from J; bases not matched to a gene: 9. The CDR3 protein is CASSPRTGVEYEQYF. The CDR3 DNA sequence: TGTGCCAGCAGCCCGCGGACAGGGGTTGAGTACGAGCAGTACTTC.

The rearrangement uses TRBV5-4 and TRBJ1-5; 7 bases are a match to TRBD1. Losses at the gene ends were 3 bases for V and 4 bases for J; bases not matched to a gene: 1. This CDR3 has 13 residues. CDR1 is SGHNT and CDR2 is YYREEE in the germline V gene (reference sequence). The CDR3 nucleotides read TGTGCCAGCAGCTGGGGACAGAATCAGCCCCAGCATTTT. It yields the protein CASSWGQNQPQHF. Together with reference TRBV5-4 and TRBJ1-5, the CDR3 gives the full variable domain: ETGVTQSPTHLIKTRGQQVTLRCSSQSGHNTVSWYQQALGQGPQFIFQYYREEENGRGNFPPRFSGLQFPNYSSELNVNALELDDSALYLCASSWGQNQPQHFGDGTRLSIL.

The V gene is TRBV15, the J gene TRBJ1-5, with D possibly being TRBD1 (6 bases). Germline CDR1 and CDR2: LNHNV and YYDKDF (reference sequence). Trimming cost V 0 bases and J 4 bases, with 16 bases left between them. CDR3 length: 17 residues. The CDR3 coding sequence is TGTGCCACCAGCAGAGAGGGGGGGGCGATCCTAAATCAGCCCCAGCATTTT. Protein product: CATSREGGAILNQPQHF.

J is TRBJ1-1 and V is TRBV7-6, with D uncertain. Trimming pared 1 base from V and 4 bases from J, leaving 4 bases between. The germline V gene has CDR1 SGHVS and CDR2 FNYEAQ. There are 12 residues in the CDR3. The CDR3 loop is CASSLDGTEAFF. The CDR3 DNA is TGTGCCAGCAGCTTAGACGGCACTGAAGCTTTCTTT.

J is TRBJ1-6 and V is TRBV9; D possibly corresponds to TRBD1 (6 bases). Trimming removed 0 bases from V and 8 bases from J, with 6 bases in between. CDR3 length equals 13 residues. The germline CDR1 and CDR2 sequences are SGDLS and YYNGEE. CDR3 residues: CASSVGQDSPLHF. CDR3 nucleotides: TGTGCCAGCAGCGTAGGACAGGATTCACCCCTCCACTTT.

The J gene is TRBJ2-2, the V gene TRBV4-3; 7 nucleotides line up with TRBD2. CDR3 length: 16 residues. Germline values: CDR1 LGHNA, CDR2 YSLEER. V lost 3 bases and J lost 2; bases outside the gene matches: 6. CDR3 residues: CASSHRGLVNTGELFF. The DNA for the CDR3 is TGCGCCAGCAGCCACCGCGGACTAGTCAACACCGGGGAGCTGTTTTTT.

The rearrangement uses TRBV4-1 and TRBJ2-7, with 11 bases lining up with TRBD2. J was trimmed by 5 bases and V by 7 bases; bases with no gene match: 13. The CDR3 spans 16 residues. Germline V gene sequence: CDR1 MGHRA, CDR2 YSYEKL. The CDR3 reads CASKVDSGGAYDEQYF. DNA for the CDR3: TGCGCCAGCAAGGTGGATAGCGGGGGGGCCTACGACGAGCAGTACTTC.

The chain joins TRBV4-3 to TRBJ1-3; D remains unclear. The CDR3 extends over 15 amino acids. The V gene's germline CDR1 is LGHNA and CDR2 YSLEER. The V and J ends lost 0 bases and 3 bases respectively, with 9 bases between them. In DNA, the CDR3 is TGCGCCAGCAGCCAAGATGGCGGCAGTGGAAACACCATATATTTT. Its translation is CASSQDGGSGNTIYF.

The chain links TRBV5-4 to TRBJ2-1; D is unresolved. Germline CDR1 SGHNT, CDR2 YYREEE (reference sequence). The germline V and J ends were trimmed by 1 base and 3 bases, with 5 bases remaining between them. The CDR3 sequence is 13 residues long. CDR3 in amino acids: CASSLTVYNEQFF. For the CDR3, the DNA is TGTGCCAGCAGCTTGACAGTCTACAATGAGCAGTTCTTC.

The chain uses TRBV10-1 and TRBJ2-5; 8 positions match TRBD1. CDR3 size: 15 residues. The V gene end was trimmed by 5 bases and the J gene end by 5 bases; junction bases not matched to a gene: 10. Germline CDR1 reads WNHNN; CDR2 reads SYGVQD (reference sequence). Here the CDR3 DNA reads TGCGCCAGCAGTAGCTCGACAGGGGAATCGGAGACCCAGTACTTC. Translation gives CASSSSTGESETQYF.

The rearrangement links TRBV6-1 to TRBJ2-7; D unresolved. This CDR3 has 14 amino acids. Germline values: CDR1 MNHNS, CDR2 SASEGT. V shed 7 bases and J shed 2 bases, with 15 bases lying between them. The CDR3 region has the DNA TGTGCCAGCACGCCGACGACTTACGCCTACGAGCAGTACTTC. Its protein product is CASTPTTYAYEQYF.

The chain recombines TRBV5-1 with TRBJ2-7, with 9 bases fitting TRBD1. CDR3 size: 16 residues. V trimming: 4 bases; J trimming: 1 base; junction bases outside the gene matches: 9. In germline, CDR1 is SGHRS, CDR2 YFSETQ. CDR3 nucleotide sequence: TGCGCCAGCAGCCAGCCGCCCGGGACAGGGTCCTACGAGCAGTACTTC. Its protein product is CASSQPPGTGSYEQYF.

V usage is TRBV2 and J usage is TRBJ1-4; D unresolved. Per the germline V gene, CDR1 is SNHLY and CDR2 is FYNNEI. Trimming stripped 0 bases from V and 10 bases from J, with 12 bases between. The CDR3 is made up of 14 amino acids. Here the CDR3 DNA reads TGTGCCAGCAGTGAAGCGCAAATAACCGGAAAACTGTTTTTT. This gives the protein CASSEAQITGKLFF.